This is a list of T cell receptor beta chains from one sample in a study of blood T cell repertoires in COVID-19. Clones were sequenced by immunoSEQ multiplex PCR, and TCRdb holds only the in-frame ones, with some missing. The sample has fewer than 350,000 clones; more than 75% are singletons. Material: peripheral blood. All receptors come from a man in his forties with active or convalescent COVID-19. Both conserved end residues are trimmed from each CDR3.

>TRBV3-1/TRBV3-2|TRBJ1-6
ASSQERRDSPLH
>TRBV5-5|TRBJ2-5
ASSRDSYQETQY
>TRBV19|TRBJ2-1
ASSISGRANEQF
>TRBV9|TRBJ2-2
ASSVTPGPPNTGELF
>TRBV6-6|TRBJ2-1
ASSYYAPTDNEQF
>TRBV28|TRBJ1-5
ASSFEGLNQPQH
>TRBV5-1|TRBJ2-5
ASSFTQETQY
>TRBV5-4|TRBJ1-3
ASSEGDPGNTIY
>TRBV5-1|TRBJ2-7
ASSPRQGSSYEQY
>TRBV18|TRBJ1-2
ASSPRDRANYGYT
>TRBV7-9|TRBJ2-2
ASSPMGEAGELF
>TRBV10-3|TRBJ2-1
AISPSMGAGNEQF
>TRBV29-1|TRBJ1-1
SVEDRAGKKAF
>TRBV6-5|TRBJ2-7
ASSYVQGALREQY
>TRBV7-6|TRBJ2-7
ASSLSTSAYEQY
>TRBV27|TRBJ1-1
ASGTDRAYPAF
>TRBV11-3|TRBJ1-1
ASSPKEYTEAF
>TRBV30|TRBJ1-5
AWRPTGTVNQPQH
>TRBV5-5|TRBJ2-1
ASSLELAGDNEQF
>TRBV7-3|TRBJ1-2
ASSLEGGDGYT
>TRBV28|TRBJ1-2
ASSPQQGYAGYT
>TRBV5-1|TRBJ1-1
ASSLMSRNTEAF
>TRBV3-1/TRBV3-2|TRBJ2-1
ASSPVAGGIYNEQF
>TRBV5-5|TRBJ2-1
ASGSPSLDEQF
>TRBV30|TRBJ2-4
AWSRDRAGKNIQY
>TRBV5-4|TRBJ2-4
ASSLRDSRIKNIQY
>TRBV27|TRBJ1-1
ASSLSLDRVRTEAF
>TRBV21-1|TRBJ1-3
ARGGNTIY
>TRBV30|TRBJ1-4
AHLHLTGTTNEKLF